This TCR beta chain was found in a study of long-term antiretroviral therapy in people with HIV. Findings and caveats of the study: Neither ART adherence, viral resistance nor therapy changes were documented.

In this sample, this clone turned up a few times. As yet, its antigen is unknown. Running of the v3.0 immunoSEQ assay took place at survey level. Clones were sequenced by immunoSEQ multiplex PCR, and TCRdb holds only the in-frame ones, with some missing. The table shows fewer than 30,000 clones, with approximately 86% occurring only once. The receptor was isolated from a middle-aged man with HIV. This material consisted of unsorted PBMCs, taken approximately 2.7 years after starting antiretroviral therapy.

CDR3 in DNA: TGTGCCAGCAGCCCCTCCGGACAGGCCTCCTACGAGCAGTACTTC. Translating gives CASSPSGQASYEQYF. The chain is built from TRBV9 and TRBJ2-7; TRBD1 matches 7 bases. Trimming removed 4 bases from V and 0 bases from J; junction bases left unmatched: 7. The germline gives CDR1 SGDLS, CDR2 YYNGEE. The CDR3 length is 15 residues.